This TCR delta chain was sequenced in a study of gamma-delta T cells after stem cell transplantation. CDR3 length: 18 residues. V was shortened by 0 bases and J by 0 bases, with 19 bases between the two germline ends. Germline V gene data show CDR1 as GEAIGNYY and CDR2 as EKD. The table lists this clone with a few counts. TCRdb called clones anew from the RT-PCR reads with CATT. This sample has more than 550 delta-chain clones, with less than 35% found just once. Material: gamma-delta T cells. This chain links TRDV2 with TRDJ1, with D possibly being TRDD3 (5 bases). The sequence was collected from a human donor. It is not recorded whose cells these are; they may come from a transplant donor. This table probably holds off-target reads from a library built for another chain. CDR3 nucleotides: TGTGCCTGTGACACCGTTACTGGAAGTGGGAGTTACACCGATAAACTCATCTTT. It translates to CACDTVTGSGSYTDKLIF.